The entry below gives a single T cell receptor (beta chain) sequence along with its context. Its antigen is unidentified. This sample stems from a study of cytomegalovirus exposure and HLA in healthy donors. Study results and limitations: Associated with cytomegalovirus, according to the listing, were 150 to 200 TCR beta chains. Specificity of a few CMV-associated chains for CMV antigens was verified in vitro. Reports described diagnosis of cytomegalovirus status by the classifier as highly specific and sensitive.

Here immunoSEQ multiplex PCR was the method, and the copy in TCRdb shows in-frame clones only, minus some. The sample yields under 150,000 clones, roughly 86% seen once. The CDR3 runs to 13 residues. Between the trimmed V and J ends, which lost 3 bases and 3 bases, there was a span of 6 bases. Germline values: CDR1 SGHVS, CDR2 FQNEAQ. Sequencing was carried out using PBMCs. The chain couples TRBV7-8 to TRBJ2-1, with D perhaps TRBD1 (5 bases). This sequence was found in a man younger than 30 in good health and CMV-seropositive. As DNA, the CDR3 is TGTGCCAGCAGCTTCCAGGGCTACAATGAGCAGTTCTTC. Encoded protein: CASSFQGYNEQFF.